This TCR beta chain was sequenced for a study of metastatic and nonmetastatic thyroid tumors. Study context: For malignant and benign thyroid patients, tumor or nodule tissue and blood were the sources whose repertoires were compared.

This clone was counted many times. Its specificity is not known. Each patient went into thyroid surgery without having received any treatment. Whole-study results and caveats: As reported, TCR beta diversity in blood and tumor was significantly higher in malignant thyroid tumors than in benign nodules.

Germline V CDR1 and CDR2: DFQATT, SNEGSKA (reference sequence). The V gene lost 0 bases and the J gene lost 2 bases, with 5 bases spanning the gap. This CDR3 has 13 residues. Under the authors' procedure: The authors used CDR3 differences across clinicopathological groups to build a distant-metastasis classifier for papillary thyroid cancer. Via MiXCR, TCRdb re-called the PCR reads. TCRdb, rather than the study authors, made the V and J calls. The sample gives about 42,000 clones, roughly an eighth of which show up once; approximately 9.1% is in the top ten. The V gene is TRBV20-1, the J gene TRBJ2-1; D is uncertain. Source material: blood. The clonotype was recovered from a male donor with papillary thyroid cancer or a benign thyroid nodule (not recorded which). Some clones in this sample may be carry-over from other donors' samples. In nucleotides, the CDR3 is TGCAGTGCTAGAGACCCCGCCTACAATGAGCAGTTCTTC. Protein product: CSARDPAYNEQFF.